This paragraph reports one TCR beta chain. Antigen unknown. The sample originates from a study of PD-1 blockade in classical Hodgkin lymphoma. Overall study: A 3 mg/kg intravenous dose of nivolumab was received by patients every 2 weeks.

The CDR3 has 19 amino acids. Germline values: CDR1 SEHNR, CDR2 FQNEAQ (reference sequence). After removal of 1 base from V and 2 bases from J, the junction contained 15 bases not matched to a gene. The time point denotes: cycle 4 day 1 (C4D1), after five to seven weeks of nivolumab. After autologous stem cell transplantation all patients relapsed, and prior brentuximab vedotin exposure differed between cohorts. Investigators isolated CD4+ T cells from thawed PBMCs through magnetic negative selection. Whole-study results and caveats: The baseline diversity of complete responders showed similarity to that of newly diagnosed patients. Significantly greater TCR diversity emerged by C4D1 in CD4+ cells but not CD8+ cells.

TCRdb's table, derived via immunoSEQ multiplex PCR, lists solely in-frame clones and lacks some. Of tens of thousands of clones detected, 65% to 80% appear once; the ten largest clones hold around 1.2%. This chain uses TRBV7-9 with TRBJ2-3, with 7 bases aligning to TRBD2. This TCR came from a human donor with classical Hodgkin lymphoma. This sample comprised CD4+ T cells from blood, obtained before the fourth cycle of nivolumab. This chain's CDR3 is CASSLDKVGGLGHTDTQYF. In DNA, the CDR3 is TGTGCCAGCAGCTTAGATAAGGTGGGCGGACTAGGACACACAGATACGCAGTATTTT.